This T cell receptor beta chain derives from a study of cytomegalovirus exposure and HLA in healthy donors. About the research overall: Counted in an early data release were approximately 80 million unique TCRs from HLA-typed donors. Study-level results: Most TCR sequences were seen very rarely across donors, but some public TCRs occurred in many.

As for this clone: The target antigen is unknown.

The CDR3 length is 14 residues. Trimming cost V 2 bases and J 2 bases; bases outside gene matches: 1. Per germline, CDR1 MDHEN and CDR2 SYDVKM. It was with 60 Vbeta and 13 Jbeta primers that the PCR ran. Libraries were prepared by immunoSEQ multiplex PCR; TCRdb keeps only in-frame clonotypes and omits some of them. The sample lists approximately 140,000 clones, roughly 83% occurring once. V and J are TRBV28 and TRBJ2-7; 9 bases are shared with TRBD2. Sequenced input: PBMCs. The clonotype originates from a female donor in good health and CMV-seronegative. CDR3 bases: TGTGCCAGCAGTTTAGGCGGGGGGGCCTACGAGCAGTACTTC. Amino acid sequence: CASSLGGGAYEQYF. Based on the CDR3 plus reference TRBV28 and TRBJ2-7, the full variable domain is DVKVTQSSRYLVKRTGEKVFLECVQDMDHENMFWYRQDPGLGLRLIYFSYDVKMKEKGDIPEGYSVSREKKERFSLILESASTNQTSMYLCASSLGGGAYEQYFGPGTRLTVT.